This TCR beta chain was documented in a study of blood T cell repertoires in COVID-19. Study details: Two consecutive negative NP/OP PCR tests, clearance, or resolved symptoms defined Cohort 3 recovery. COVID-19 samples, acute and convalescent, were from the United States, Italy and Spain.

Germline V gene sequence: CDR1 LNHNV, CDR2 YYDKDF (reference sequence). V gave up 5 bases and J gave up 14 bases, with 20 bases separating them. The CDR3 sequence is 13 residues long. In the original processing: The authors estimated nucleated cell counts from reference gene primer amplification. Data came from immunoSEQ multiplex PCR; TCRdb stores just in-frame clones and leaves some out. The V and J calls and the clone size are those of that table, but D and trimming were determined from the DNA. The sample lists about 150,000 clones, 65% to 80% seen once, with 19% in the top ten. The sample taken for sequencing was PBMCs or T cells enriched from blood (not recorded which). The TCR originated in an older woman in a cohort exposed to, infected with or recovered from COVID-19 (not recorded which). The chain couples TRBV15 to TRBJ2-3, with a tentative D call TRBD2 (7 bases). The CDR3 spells CATSLRGEGRVYF. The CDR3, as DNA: TGTGCCACCAGCCTCAGGGGAGAGGGGAGGGTGTATTTT.